This note documents a single TCR beta chain sequence. Its specificity is not known. These data are taken from a study of cytomegalovirus exposure and HLA in healthy donors. Study observations and caveats: Follow-up analysis seemed to connect common viral pathogens with several of the most significant clusters identified. Presence/absence analyses treated sequencing depth as roughly uniform across donors. Sequencing probably produced one cluster of sequence variants that were highly shared.

This cohort consisted of healthy bone marrow donors. 13 Jbeta primers and 60 Vbeta primers were used for the PCR. Produced via immunoSEQ multiplex PCR; TCRdb's table is partial and in-frame only. In all, the sample yields roughly 120,000 clones. J gave up 6 bases and V 5 bases, and 16 bases lay outside the gene matches. Germline V gene sequence: CDR1 MDHEN, CDR2 SYDVKM. CDR3 length: 17 residues. This receptor was obtained from a man aged 35-49 years in good health and CMV-seronegative. The gene calls are TRBV28 and TRBJ1-5, with TRBD1 matching 7 bases. Sample: PBMCs. CDR3 residues: CASSLMRGLGIAQPQHF. CDR3 DNA: TGTGCCAGCAGTCTAATGAGGGGGCTAGGAATAGCTCAGCCCCAGCATTTT. The full variable domain, rest sourced from reference TRBV28 and TRBJ1-5, is DVKVTQSSRYLVKRTGEKVFLECVQDMDHENMFWYRQDPGLGLRLIYFSYDVKMKEKGDIPEGYSVSREKKERFSLILESASTNQTSMYLCASSLMRGLGIAQPQHFGDGTRLSIL.